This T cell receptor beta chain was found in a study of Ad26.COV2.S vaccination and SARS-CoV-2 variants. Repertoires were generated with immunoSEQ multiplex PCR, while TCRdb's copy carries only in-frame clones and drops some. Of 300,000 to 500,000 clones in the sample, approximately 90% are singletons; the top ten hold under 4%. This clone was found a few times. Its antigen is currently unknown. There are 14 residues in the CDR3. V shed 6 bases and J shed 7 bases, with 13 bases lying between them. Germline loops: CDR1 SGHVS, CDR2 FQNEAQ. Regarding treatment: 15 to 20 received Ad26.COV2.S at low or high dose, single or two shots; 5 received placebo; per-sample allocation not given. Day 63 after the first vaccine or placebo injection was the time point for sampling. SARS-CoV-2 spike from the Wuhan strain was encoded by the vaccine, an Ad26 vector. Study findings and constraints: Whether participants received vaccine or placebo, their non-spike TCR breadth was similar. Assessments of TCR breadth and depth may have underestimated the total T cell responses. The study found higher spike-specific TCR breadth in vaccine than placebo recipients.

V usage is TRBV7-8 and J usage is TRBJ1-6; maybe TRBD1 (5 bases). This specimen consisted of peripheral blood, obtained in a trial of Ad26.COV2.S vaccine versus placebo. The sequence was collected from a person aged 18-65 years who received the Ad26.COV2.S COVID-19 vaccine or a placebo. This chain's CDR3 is CASSQGGTNSPLHF. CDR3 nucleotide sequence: TGTGCCAGCAGTCAGGGTGGTACGAATTCACCCCTCCACTTT.